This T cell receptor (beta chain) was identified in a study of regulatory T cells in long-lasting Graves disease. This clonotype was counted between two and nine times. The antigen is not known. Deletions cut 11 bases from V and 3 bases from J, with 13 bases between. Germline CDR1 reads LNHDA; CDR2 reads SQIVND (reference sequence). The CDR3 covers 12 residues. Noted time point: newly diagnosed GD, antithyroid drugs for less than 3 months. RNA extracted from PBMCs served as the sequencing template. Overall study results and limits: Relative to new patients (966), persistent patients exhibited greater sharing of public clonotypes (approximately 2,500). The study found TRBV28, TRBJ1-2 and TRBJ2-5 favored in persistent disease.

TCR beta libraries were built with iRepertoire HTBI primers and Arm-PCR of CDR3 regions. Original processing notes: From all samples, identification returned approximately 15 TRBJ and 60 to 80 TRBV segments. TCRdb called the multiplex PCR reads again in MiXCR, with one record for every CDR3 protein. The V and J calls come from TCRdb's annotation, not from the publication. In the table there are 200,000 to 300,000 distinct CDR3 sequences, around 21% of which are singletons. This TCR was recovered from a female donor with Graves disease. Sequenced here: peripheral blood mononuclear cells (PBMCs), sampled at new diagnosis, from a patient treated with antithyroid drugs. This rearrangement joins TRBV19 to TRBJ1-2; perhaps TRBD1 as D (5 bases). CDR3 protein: CAGRGGDYGYTF. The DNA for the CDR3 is TGTGCCGGCCGTGGGGGAGACTATGGCTACACCTTC.